What follows is one T cell receptor beta chain and its context. Its cognate antigen has yet to be identified. No much larger clone is present one base from it, and per-base qualities are unavailable. The sample carries other DNA sequences with the same CDR3. The source of the sample is a study of blood T cell repertoires in COVID-19 (dated by TCRdb to the early 2020s). As for the study more broadly: Samples covering the acute and convalescent phases of COVID-19 were provided by collaborators in the United States, Italy and Spain. The material from the prospective study consisted of cDNA or gDNA derived from T cells, B-cell-depleted T cells, or PBMCs. Deeply sampled blood TCRbeta repertoires from subjects exposed to, actively infected with, or recovered from COVID-19 were included in the dataset. The repertoires were released in a freely available public database meant as a resource for research on the immune response to SARS-CoV-2. The samples were drawn from two sources: the first 160 participants of the ongoing ImmuneRACE study, and 1,254 subjects contributed by 6 global collaborators. The sample metadata nearly always contained a de-identified subject ID, COVID-19 status, age in years and sex. Where available, HLA class I and class II types were obtained from metadata supplied by the sample provider rather than from assay-based typing.

What the work shows at the level of the full study, not this receptor alone: The quantity of clinical and demographic metadata differed by source and by participant and was supplied without curation.

The immunoSEQ Assay, a bias-controlled multiplex PCR, was used to amplify TCRbeta CDR3 regions from genomic DNA. As for the authors' bioinformatics: Nucleated cell counts per sample were estimated from amplification of reference gene primers within the assay. To quantify the absolute abundance of each unique TCRbeta CDR3 rearrangement, sequence reads were collapsed and filtered. Productive Simpson clonality was computed per sample as the square root of Simpson's diversity index over productive rearrangements. TCRdb mirrors the immuneACCESS table, restricted to in-frame sequences. Some clones are absent from its copies; in checked studies, under half trace to an unresolved V gene, and the reason for the others is unknown. D and trimming were read from the DNA, whereas the V and J calls and clone size are those reported in that table. This sample comprises some 200,000 clones, around 84% of them detected only once. The ten biggest clones cover over 1.2% of the sample.

Another Seattle source contributed samples from volunteer blood donors who had recovered from COVID-19. The collaborating institutions used their own protocols to collect whole blood in K2EDTA tubes. For TCRbeta analysis, collaborator samples were shipped as frozen whole blood, as isolated PBMCs, or as DNA extracted from either sample type. From the cysteine up to the phenylalanine, the CDR3 has a length of 13 residues. Only the CDR3 DNA stays, 39 bases, in frame from base 1. Germline trimming: 3 bases from V, 5 bases from J; junction bases outside gene matches: 2. The germline V gene encodes CDR1 KGHSH and CDR2 LQKENI.

The chain is encoded by TRBV18 joined to TRBJ1-2; the junction holds 8 bases that match TRBD1. Sequenced sample: peripheral blood. The receptor comes from a woman between 35 and 50 years old who had recovered from COVID-19. The CDR3 region has the sequence CASSPDRDYGYTF. Read as DNA, the sequence is TGTGCCAGCTCACCGGACAGGGATTATGGCTACACCTTC.